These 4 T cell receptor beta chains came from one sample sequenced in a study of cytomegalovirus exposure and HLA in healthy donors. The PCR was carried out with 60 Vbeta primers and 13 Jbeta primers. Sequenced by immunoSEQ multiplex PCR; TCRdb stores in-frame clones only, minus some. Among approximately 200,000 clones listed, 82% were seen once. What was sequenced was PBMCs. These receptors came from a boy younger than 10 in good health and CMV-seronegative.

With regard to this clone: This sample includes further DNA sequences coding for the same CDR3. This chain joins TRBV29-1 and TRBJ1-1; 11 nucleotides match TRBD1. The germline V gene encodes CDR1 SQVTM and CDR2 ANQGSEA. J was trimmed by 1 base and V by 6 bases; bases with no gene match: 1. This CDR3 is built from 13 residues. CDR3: CSVGTGGNTEAFF. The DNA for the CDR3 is TGCAGCGTGGGGACAGGGGGGAACACTGAAGCTTTCTTT.

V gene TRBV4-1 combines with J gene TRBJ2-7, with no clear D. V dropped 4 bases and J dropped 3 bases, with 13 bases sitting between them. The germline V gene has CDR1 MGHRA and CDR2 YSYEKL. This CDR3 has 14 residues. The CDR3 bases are TGCGCCAGCAGCCTCGGTCCTACCGACTACGAGCAGTACTTC. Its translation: CASSLGPTDYEQYF.

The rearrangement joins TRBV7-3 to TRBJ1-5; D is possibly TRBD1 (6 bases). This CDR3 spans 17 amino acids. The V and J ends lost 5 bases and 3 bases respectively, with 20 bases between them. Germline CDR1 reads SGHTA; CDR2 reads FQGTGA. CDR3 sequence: CASSTKLTGANNQPQHF. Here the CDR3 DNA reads TGTGCCAGCAGCACCAAATTGACAGGCGCGAACAATCAGCCCCAGCATTTT.

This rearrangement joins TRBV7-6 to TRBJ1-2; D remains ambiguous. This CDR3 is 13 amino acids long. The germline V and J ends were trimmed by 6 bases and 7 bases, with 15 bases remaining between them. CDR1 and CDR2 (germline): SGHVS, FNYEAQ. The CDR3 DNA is TGTGCCAGCAGTTATACCGACGGGAGTGGCTACACCTTC. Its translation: CASSYTDGSGYTF.